This TCR beta chain originates from a study of graft-versus-host responses after intestinal transplantation. Study details: All of the recipients had induction that used anti-thymocyte globulin, then tacrolimus and steroids for around 3 years.

Study-wide points: Early after transplant, HvG declines were associated with peak levels of circulating GvH clones.

A remark on this clone: Its antigen is still unknown.

Sequenced by immunoSEQ multiplex PCR; TCRdb stores in-frame clones only, minus some. The data hold approximately 100,000 clones, with approximately 84% observed a single time. Germline CDR1 is SGHRS and CDR2 is YFSETQ. The CDR3 extends over 13 amino acids. Trimming took 2 bases from V and 1 from J, leaving 6 bases between them. The sequencing used unstimulated CD4+ T cells sorted from spleen or lymph node cells, collected before intestinal transplant. The genes are TRBV5-1 and TRBJ1-1; unclear D gene. The receptor was isolated from a human donor who received an intestinal transplant. DNA for the CDR3: TGCGCCAGCAGCTTCGCGCAGAACACTGAAGCTTTCTTT. This gives the protein CASSFAQNTEAFF.